This T cell receptor (beta chain) was captured by sequencing in a study of blood T cell repertoires in COVID-19 (dated by TCRdb to about 2020). Broadly, across the study: Samples covering the acute and convalescent phases of COVID-19 were provided by collaborators in the United States, Italy and Spain. The material from the prospective study consisted of cDNA or gDNA derived from T cells, B-cell-depleted T cells, or PBMCs. Deeply sampled blood TCRbeta repertoires from subjects exposed to, actively infected with, or recovered from COVID-19 were included in the dataset. A freely available public database, intended as a resource for researchers studying the immune response to SARS-CoV-2, is where the repertoires were released. Samples were obtained from the ongoing ImmuneRACE study (first 160 participants) and from 1,254 subjects provided by 6 global collaborators. A de-identified subject ID, COVID-19 status, age in years and sex were almost always included in the sample metadata. Where available, HLA class I and class II types were obtained from metadata supplied by the sample provider rather than from assay-based typing.

TCRbeta CDR3 regions were amplified from genomic DNA by means of the immunoSEQ Assay, a bias-controlled multiplex PCR. The study's own analysis went as follows. The number of nucleated cells in each sample was estimated from the amplification of reference gene primers within the assay. To quantify the absolute abundance of each unique TCRbeta CDR3 rearrangement, sequence reads were collapsed and filtered. For each sample, productive Simpson clonality was calculated as the square root of Simpson's diversity index across productive rearrangements. Sourced from immuneACCESS, this table was stored by TCRdb with only in-frame sequences that have V and J called. A share of the clones is absent; for the studies checked, an unresolved V gene accounts for under half, and the remainder has no known explanation. V and J calls and clone size are given by that table; D and trimming were obtained from the DNA. The sample table holds 400,000 or so clones, of which 75% to 90% were seen once. The ten most abundant clones make up roughly 1.1% of the sample.

What the research found in general, with its limitations: Clinical and demographic metadata were provided uncurated, with the amount varying by source and participant.

The CDR1 and CDR2 encoded by the germline V gene are SGHRS and YFSETQ. Relative to germline, V is missing 4 bases and J is missing 6 bases, with 6 bases of the junction outside any gene match. The CDR3 starts with the cysteine, ends with the phenylalanine, and has 14 residues. Only the CDR3 DNA is retained, 42 bases long and in frame from the first base. Points on this clone: This receptor's antigen is unknown. The input lacks base qualities; no much larger clone sits a single base away.

Participants in the prospective study were aged roughly 18 to 89 years, lived in about two dozen United States geographic areas, and enrolled through a virtual design. To assign participants to cohorts, the prospective study relied on clinical history that participants themselves reported in a screening survey and a study questionnaire. ImmuneRACE Cohort 3 recovered participants were defined by two consecutive negative NP/OP PCR tests, healthcare professional clearance, or symptom resolution. Each participant in the prospective study had whole blood, serum and a nasopharyngeal or oropharyngeal swab collected by mobile phlebotomists. Prospective study participants could optionally give additional blood draws and questionnaires over an approximately 2-month period. Before DNA extraction, blood samples from the prospective study were shipped at room temperature or frozen.

Here the chain combines TRBV5-1 and TRBJ1-2, with 10 junctional bases fitting TRBD1. The sample comprised PBMCs or T cells enriched from blood (not recorded which). The TCR comes from a man aged 25-40 years who had recovered from COVID-19. The DNA sequence reads TGCGCCAGCAGCGGGGGACAGGGGAGCGATGGCTACACCTTC. It is translated as CASSGGQGSDGYTF.